The 30 T cell receptor beta chains in this list originate from one sample, sequenced in a study of blood T cell repertoires in COVID-19. The method was immunoSEQ multiplex PCR; TCRdb's version includes in-frame clones alone and lacks a portion of them. The sample consists of roughly 180,000 clones, approximately 85% of them appearing once. Input material: PBMCs or T cells enriched from blood (not recorded which). The receptors stem from a man between 40 and 49 years old who had recovered from COVID-19.

This chain links TRBV5-5 with TRBJ1-1; D is possibly TRBD1 (5 bases). The CDR3 contains 13 residues. V shed 1 base and J shed 4 bases, with 8 bases lying between them. Per germline, CDR1 SGHKS and CDR2 YYEKEE (reference sequence). The DNA of the CDR3 is TGTGCCAGCAGCTTGCAGGGTAGCACTGAAGCTTTCTTT. It encodes CASSLQGSTEAFF.

The chain carries TRBV7-9 and TRBJ1-1; the D gene is possibly TRBD1 (5 bases). The CDR3 is 13 residues long. Germline assignment: CDR1 SEHNR and CDR2 FQNEAQ (reference sequence). V was pared by 4 bases and J by 4 bases, with 10 bases between. The CDR3 is CASSSWGGTEAFF. CDR3 DNA: TGTGCCAGCAGCTCGTGGGGGGGCACTGAAGCTTTCTTT.

The rearrangement joins TRBV5-1 to TRBJ2-2; TRBD2 matches 10 bases. J was trimmed by 5 bases and V by 3 bases; bases with no gene match: 10. The CDR3 is made up of 17 amino acids. Germline CDR1 is SGHRS and CDR2 is YFSETQ. In DNA form, the CDR3 reads TGCGCCAGCAGCTCGATTCTTAGCGGGGGGCGGACCGGGGAGCTGTTTTTT. Translating gives CASSSILSGGRTGELFF.

The rearrangement joins TRBV2 to TRBJ2-2, with 9 nucleotides matching TRBD2. The CDR3 spans 22 residues. J was trimmed by 4 bases and V by 3 bases; bases with no gene match: 24. CDR1 SNHLY and CDR2 FYNNEI come from the germline V gene. DNA for the CDR3: TGTGCCAGCAGTGAGTTCGCCGCTGGGCGGGGGGGCCTTCTCTATCCCACCGGGGAGCTGTTTTTT. It is translated as CASSEFAAGRGGLLYPTGELFF.

V and J are TRBV5-6 and TRBJ2-5; tentatively, D is TRBD1 (6 bases). The CDR3 sequence is 14 residues long. Germline CDR1 is SGHDT and CDR2 is YYEEEE. Trimming stripped 4 bases from V and 1 base from J, with 11 bases between. This CDR3 is CASSEGQLQETQYF. The CDR3, as DNA: TGTGCCAGCAGCGAAGGACAGCTCCAAGAGACCCAGTACTTC.

The chain uses TRBV29-1 and TRBJ2-3, with a possible D match to TRBD1 (5 bases). V gave up 4 bases and J gave up 6 bases, with 17 bases separating them. Germline lookup yields CDR1 SQVTM and CDR2 ANQGSEA. The CDR3 runs to 14 residues. The CDR3 sequence: CSVGGGPHGDTQYF. Written as DNA, the CDR3 is TGCAGCGTTGGGGGCGGCCCCCACGGGGATACGCAGTATTTT.

The chain joins TRBV5-4 to TRBJ2-2; maybe TRBD2 (5 bases). Trimming cost V 4 bases and J 5 bases, with 15 bases left between them. The CDR3 runs to 15 residues. The germline CDR1 and CDR2 sequences are SGHNT and YYREEE (reference sequence). CDR3 in amino acids: CASSQVGVDTGELFF. The CDR3 DNA reads TGTGCCAGCAGCCAGGTCGGGGTCGATACCGGGGAGCTGTTTTTT.

This clone was found once. The chain recombines TRBV19 with TRBJ1-1; 8 bases are a match to TRBD1. Per germline, CDR1 LNHDA and CDR2 SQIVND (reference sequence). V dropped 5 bases and J dropped 0; count of bases not matched to a gene: 5. The CDR3 has 15 residues. DNA for the CDR3: TGTGCCAGTAGTGTAGGGACAGGCTTGAACACTGAAGCTTTCTTT. This encodes CASSVGTGLNTEAFF.

J is TRBJ1-1 and V is TRBV28; D remains ambiguous. V was clipped by 5 bases and J by 0 bases, with 4 bases between them. Germline CDR1 is MDHEN and CDR2 is SYDVKM. The CDR3 sequence is 12 residues long. The CDR3 DNA sequence: TGTGCCAGCAGTGTTATGAACACTGAAGCTTTCTTT. Protein product: CASSVMNTEAFF.

The sample holds many counts of this clone. The CDR3 protein is CASRRDREWYF. The CDR3 nucleotides read TGTGCCAGCAGGCGTGACAGGGAGTGGTACTTC. The rearrangement uses TRBV3-1 (or the pseudogene TRBV3-2) and TRBJ2-7; TRBD1 matches at 7 bases. In germline, CDR1 is LGHDT, CDR2 YNNKEL (reference sequence). V trimming: 6 bases; J trimming: 12 bases; junction bases outside the gene matches: 8. The CDR3 spans 11 residues.

The genes are TRBV5-1 and TRBJ1-1; 8 nucleotides align to TRBD1. The CDR3 contains 14 residues. Germline values: CDR1 SGHRS, CDR2 YFSETQ. V lost 4 bases, J lost 1 base, and 3 bases stayed unmatched. CDR3 sequence reads: CASSRGTGNTEAFF. As DNA, the CDR3 is TGCGCCAGCAGCCGAGGGACAGGGAACACTGAAGCTTTCTTT.

The chain employs TRBV18 and TRBJ2-1; weak D call: TRBD2 (5 bases). The CDR3 extends over 11 amino acids. The V end lost 3 bases, the J end lost 9 bases, and 6 bases lay between the germline ends. The germline gives CDR1 KGHSH, CDR2 LQKENI. Written as DNA, the CDR3 is TGTGCCAGCTCACCCCGGGGTGAGCAGTTCTTC. Its translation is CASSPRGEQFF.

The J gene is TRBJ1-1, the V gene TRBV27, with a tentative D call TRBD1 (5 bases). Germline V CDR1 and CDR2: MNHEY, SMNVEV (reference sequence). V was shortened by 7 bases and J by 4 bases, with 10 bases between the two germline ends. The CDR3 has 12 amino acids. CDR3 sequence: CASKRGGTEAFF. The CDR3, as DNA: TGTGCCAGCAAAAGGGGTGGCACTGAAGCTTTCTTT.

The chain links TRBV28 to TRBJ1-5, with 7 bases fitting TRBD1. Germline trimming cut 2 bases from V and 6 bases from J; bases unmatched to any gene: 1. Per the germline V gene, CDR1 is MDHEN and CDR2 is SYDVKM. The CDR3 covers 13 residues. The CDR3 coding sequence is TGTGCCAGCAGTTTAGAGGGGGCTCAGCCCCAGCATTTT. Protein product: CASSLEGAQPQHF.

The chain employs TRBV6-5 and TRBJ1-3; 8 bases are shared with TRBD1. V was pared by 6 bases and J by 4 bases, with 2 bases of the junction left unmatched. Germline V gives CDR1 MNHEY, CDR2 SVGAGI. The CDR3 contains 13 residues. The CDR3 DNA follows: TGTGCCAGCAGCCGGACAGGGGGAAACACCATATATTTT. Translating it yields CASSRTGGNTIYF.

The chain uses TRBV3-1 (or the pseudogene TRBV3-2) and TRBJ1-5; a possible D gene is TRBD1 (5 bases). Trimming left V 1 base short and J 5 bases short, with 9 bases between. Germline V gene data show CDR1 as LGHDT and CDR2 as YNNKEL (reference sequence). This CDR3 comprises 14 residues. CDR3 loop: CASSQVGGDQPQHF. CDR3 DNA: TGTGCCAGCAGCCAAGTTGGGGGGGATCAGCCCCAGCATTTT.

This clone was seen only once. This chain links TRBV12-3 or TRBV12-4 with TRBJ2-1; tentative D call: TRBD2 (6 bases). The CDR3 sequence is 11 residues long. The ends were cut back, 10 bases at V and 9 bases at J, with 13 bases in the middle. The CDR3, as DNA: TGTGCCATCCCGGAGGGCGCTGAGCAGTTCTTC. This gives the protein CAIPEGAEQFF.

This chain links TRBV24-1 with TRBJ2-2; D might be TRBD1 (6 bases). Germline V gives CDR1 KGHDR, CDR2 SFDVKD. The CDR3 length is 15 residues. The V end was cut by 3 bases, the J end by 6 bases, with 13 bases between. This CDR3 reads CATSDHRVTPGELFF. The CDR3, as DNA: TGTGCCACCAGTGATCACAGGGTTACCCCCGGGGAGCTGTTTTTT.

The chain joins TRBV7-9 to TRBJ1-2, with a weak D call TRBD1 (5 bases). Looked up from germline, CDR1 is SEHNR and CDR2 is FQNEAQ (reference sequence). The CDR3 spans 17 residues. With 1 base removed from V and 1 base from J, the gap between germline ends came to 16 bases. The CDR3 is CASSLGGLGRYNYGYTF. Here the CDR3 DNA reads TGTGCCAGCAGCTTAGGTGGCCTGGGGCGCTATAACTATGGCTACACCTTC.

This chain connects TRBV29-1 to TRBJ2-2, with a tentative D call TRBD1 (6 bases). This CDR3 region has 13 residues. Trimming left V 5 bases short and J 5 bases short, with 12 bases between. Germline loops: CDR1 SQVTM, CDR2 ANQGSEA. Here the CDR3 reads CSVRYQGTGELFF. DNA for the CDR3: TGCAGCGTTAGGTACCAGGGGACCGGGGAGCTGTTTTTT.

This rearrangement joins TRBV19 to TRBJ1-4, with D unresolved. V was cut by 3 bases and J by 0 bases, with 8 bases left in between. CDR3 length equals 15 residues. The germline V gene has CDR1 LNHDA and CDR2 SQIVND (reference sequence). CDR3 residues: CASSIQDSTNEKLFF. The CDR3 coding sequence is TGTGCCAGTAGTATCCAGGACTCAACTAATGAAAAACTGTTTTTT.

The chain employs TRBV29-1 and TRBJ1-3; tentatively, D is TRBD1 (5 bases). CDR1 is SQVTM and CDR2 is ANQGSEA in the germline V gene. The CDR3 sequence is 14 residues long. Trimming pared 6 bases from V and 0 bases from J, leaving 12 bases between. This CDR3 is CSVAQGLSGNTIYF. CDR3 sequence (DNA): TGCAGCGTGGCCCAGGGCCTCTCTGGAAACACCATATATTTT.

DNA for the CDR3: TGTGCCAGCAGTACAGGCCGTTATGGCTACACCTTC. Its protein is CASSTGRYGYTF. V usage is TRBV28 and J usage is TRBJ1-2; maybe TRBD1 (5 bases). There are 12 residues in the CDR3. V lost 5 bases to trimming and J lost 5 bases, with 9 bases between them. Germline-derived CDR1 and CDR2 are MDHEN and SYDVKM.

The chain uses TRBV27 and TRBJ1-1; D remains ambiguous. V shed 6 bases and J shed 1 base, with 9 bases lying between them. This CDR3 spans 13 amino acids. Germline V gene sequence: CDR1 MNHEY, CDR2 SMNVEV (reference sequence). CDR3 sequence (DNA): TGTGCCAGCAGAGTCATGGCGAACACTGAAGCTTTCTTT. Translated: CASRVMANTEAFF.

V is TRBV10-1 and J is TRBJ1-2; maybe TRBD1 (5 bases). This CDR3 is 13 amino acids long. The germline V gene has CDR1 WNHNN and CDR2 SYGVQD (reference sequence). V shed 8 bases and J shed 3 bases, with 13 bases lying between them. CDR3 bases: TGCGCCAGCTCGGGGGGGGATGACTATGGCTACACCTTC. Its protein is CASSGGDDYGYTF.

The V call is TRBV12-5, the J call TRBJ2-7; 9 bases map to TRBD2. This CDR3 is built from 17 residues. Germline loops: CDR1 LGHNT, CDR2 FRNRAP. Trimming took 4 bases from V and 2 from J; bases not matched to a gene: 12. The CDR3: CASGSSPIAGGPYEQYF. The CDR3 DNA is TGTGCTAGTGGTTCCTCTCCCATCGCGGGAGGGCCCTACGAGCAGTACTTC. Supplemented by reference TRBV12-5 and TRBJ2-7, the full variable domain reads DARVTQTPRHKVTEMGQEVTMRCQPILGHNTVFWYRQTMMQGLELLAYFRNRAPLDDSGMPKDRFSAEMPDATLATLKIQPSEPRDSAVYFCASGSSPIAGGPYEQYFGPGTRLTVT.

The genes are TRBV2 and TRBJ1-2; TRBD1 is a possible D gene (6 bases). The germline V gene has CDR1 SNHLY and CDR2 FYNNEI. Between the trimmed V and J ends, which lost 3 bases and 5 bases, there was a span of 10 bases. The CDR3 is 13 residues long. CDR3 bases: TGTGCCAGCAGTGACCGACAGGAGTATGGCTACACCTTC. Translation gives CASSDRQEYGYTF.

This chain joins TRBV5-1 and TRBJ1-2; D perhaps matches TRBD1 (5 bases). Trimming took 0 bases from V and 8 from J, leaving 14 bases between them. The germline V gene encodes CDR1 SGHRS and CDR2 YFSETQ. The CDR3 runs to 14 residues. This CDR3 reads CASSLERGGEGYTF. The CDR3 DNA reads TGCGCCAGCAGCTTGGAAAGAGGAGGGGAAGGCTACACCTTC.

The chain uses TRBV12-5 and TRBJ2-1; 10 bases map to TRBD1. The J segment lost 10 bases and the V segment lost 6 bases, leaving 12 bases of the junction unmatched. The CDR3 has 15 residues. Per the germline V gene, CDR1 is LGHNT and CDR2 is FRNRAP. The CDR3 here is CASGAPGQGKGEQFF. The CDR3 DNA reads as TGTGCTAGTGGGGCCCCGGGACAGGGGAAAGGGGAGCAGTTCTTC.

The chain's CDR3 is CASSFASGGGQPQHF. In nucleotides, the CDR3 is TGTGCCAGCAGCTTTGCATCAGGGGGAGGTCAGCCCCAGCATTTT. The rearrangement joins TRBV5-6 to TRBJ1-5; 7 bases match TRBD1. J gave up 6 bases and V 2 bases, and 8 bases lay outside the gene matches. In germline, CDR1 is SGHDT, CDR2 YYEEEE. The CDR3 has 15 residues. Drawing the rest from reference TRBV5-6 and TRBJ1-5, the complete variable domain is DAGVTQSPTHLIKTRGQQVTLRCSPKSGHDTVSWYQQALGQGPQFIFQYYEEEERQRGNFPDRFSGHQFPNYSSELNVNALLLGDSALYLCASSFASGGGQPQHFGDGTRLSIL.